Listed here are 12 T cell receptor beta chains from one sample, sequenced in a study of PD-1 blockade in classical Hodgkin lymphoma. Specified time point: cycle 4 day 1 (C4D1), after more than 5 weeks of nivolumab. Every patient had relapsed following autologous stem cell transplantation, and cohorts differed in brentuximab vedotin exposure. Generated by immunoSEQ multiplex PCR, the TCRdb table keeps only in-frame clones and is missing some. The sample has tens of thousands of clones; 77% are singletons. The sequencing here drew on peripheral blood mononuclear cells (PBMCs), taken before the fourth cycle of nivolumab. Receptors originate from a human donor with classical Hodgkin lymphoma.

The chain carries TRBV7-2 and TRBJ2-2, with D unclear. CDR1 is SGHTA and CDR2 is FQGNSA in the germline V gene. V was pared by 2 bases and J by 1 base, with 5 bases between. The CDR3 consists of 14 residues. CDR3 bases: TGTGCCAGCAGCTTAAGCAAGAACACCGGGGAGCTGTTTTTT. Translated: CASSLSKNTGELFF.

The chain carries TRBV5-5 and TRBJ2-3, with TRBD1 matching 7 bases. Germline-derived CDR1 and CDR2 are SGHKS and YYEKEE (reference sequence). J was trimmed by 2 bases and V by 3 bases; bases with no gene match: 6. The CDR3 spans 15 residues. The CDR3 here is CASSWRQGYTDTQYF. The CDR3 bases are TGTGCCAGCAGCTGGAGACAGGGCTACACAGATACGCAGTATTTT.

V and J are TRBV11-3 and TRBJ2-1; TRBD1 matches 7 bases. CDR1 is SGHNT, CDR2 YENEEA, per germline. This CDR3 is built from 14 residues. V trimming: 3 bases; J trimming: 4 bases; junction bases outside the gene matches: 3. CDR3 DNA: TGTGCCAGCAGCTTGGGACAGCAATACAATGAGCAGTTCTTC. Its protein is CASSLGQQYNEQFF.

With regard to this clone: Within the sample, other DNA sequences also encode this same CDR3. The rearrangement uses TRBV19 and TRBJ2-3, with 9 bases matching TRBD1. Germline values: CDR1 LNHDA, CDR2 SQIVND (reference sequence). V shed 3 bases and J 1 base; nucleotides not matched to a gene: 5. CDR3 length: 16 residues. This CDR3 is CASSISTGGGTDTQYF. CDR3 in DNA: TGTGCCAGTAGTATCTCGACAGGGGGTGGCACAGATACGCAGTATTTT. The entire variable domain, with the rest obtained from reference TRBV19 and TRBJ2-3, is as follows: DGGITQSPKYLFRKEGQNVTLSCEQNLNHDAMYWYRQDPGQGLRLIYYSQIVNDFQKGDIAEGYSVSREKKESFPLTVTSAQKNPTAFYLCASSISTGGGTDTQYFGPGTRLTVL.

This chain joins TRBV10-3 and TRBJ2-7; D uncertain. Germline lookup yields CDR1 ENHRY and CDR2 SYGVKD. CDR3 length equals 13 residues. Between the trimmed V and J ends, which lost 3 bases and 3 bases, there was a span of 9 bases. This CDR3 reads CAISDQESYEQYF. The CDR3 DNA sequence: TGTGCCATCAGTGATCAGGAAAGCTACGAGCAGTACTTC.

The chain links TRBV5-6 to TRBJ2-3, with 8 bases aligning to TRBD1. Germline V lookup: CDR1 SGHDT, CDR2 YYEEEE. V gave up 4 bases and J gave up 5 bases; unmatched junction bases: 3. The CDR3 runs 13 residues. The chain's CDR3 is CASSPTGVDTQYF. The CDR3 DNA follows: TGTGCCAGCAGCCCGACAGGGGTAGATACGCAGTATTTT.

CDR3 in amino acids: CASSLRGAHNEQFF. The CDR3, as DNA: TGTGCCAGCAGTTTGCGGGGGGCCCACAATGAGCAGTTCTTC. The chain joins TRBV6-5 to TRBJ2-1; TRBD2 aligns across 8 bases. Germline CDR1 MNHEY, CDR2 SVGAGI. This CDR3 region has 14 residues. Germline trimming cut 4 bases from V and 5 bases from J; bases unmatched to any gene: 4.

The chain carries TRBV7-2 and TRBJ1-4; perhaps TRBD1 as D (6 bases). The V gene lost 0 bases and the J gene lost 7 bases, with 15 bases spanning the gap. The CDR3 spans 16 residues. Germline V gives CDR1 SGHTA, CDR2 FQGNSA. The CDR3 region has the DNA TGTGCCAGCAGCTTAGCAATGGGGGGGGCGGGTGAAAAACTGTTTTTT. Amino acid sequence: CASSLAMGGAGEKLFF.

A few counts support this clone. V is TRBV18 and J is TRBJ2-3, with 10 positions matching TRBD2. V gave up 1 base and J gave up 2 bases; unmatched junction bases: 6. This CDR3 is 17 amino acids long. Germline CDR1 reads KGHSH; CDR2 reads LQKENI. The CDR3 coding sequence is TGTGCCAGCTCACCACTGGCTAGCGGGGGCTCCACAGATACGCAGTATTTT. Protein: CASSPLASGGSTDTQYF. Complete variable domain (other parts from reference TRBV18 and TRBJ2-3): NAGVMQNPRHLVRRRGQEARLRCSPMKGHSHVYWYRQLPEEGLKFMVYLQKENIIDESGMPKERFSAEFPKEGPSILRIQQVVRGDSAAYFCASSPLASGGSTDTQYFGPGTRLTVL.

The chain joins TRBV4-1 to TRBJ1-2, with D perhaps TRBD1 (5 bases). The CDR3 length is 15 residues. CDR1 MGHRA and CDR2 YSYEKL come from the germline V gene. V shed 1 base and J shed 3 bases, with 12 bases lying between them. This CDR3 is CASSQGGGRDYGYTF. CDR3 DNA: TGCGCCAGCAGCCAAGGTGGGGGTCGGGACTATGGCTACACCTTC.

V is TRBV5-1 and J is TRBJ1-2, with D unresolved. The V gene lost 0 bases and the J gene lost 5 bases, with 11 bases spanning the gap. Germline V gene sequence: CDR1 SGHRS, CDR2 YFSETQ. There are 14 residues in the CDR3. This CDR3 reads CASSLAFGEYGYTF. CDR3 DNA sequence: TGCGCCAGCAGCTTGGCCTTCGGAGAATATGGCTACACCTTC.

V gene TRBV10-2 combines with J gene TRBJ2-1; D possibly corresponds to TRBD2 (5 bases). Germline V gene sequence: CDR1 WSHSY, CDR2 SAAADI. CDR3 length: 14 amino acids. Trimming pared 1 base from V and 6 bases from J, leaving 10 bases between. The CDR3 loop is CASSELIAPNEQFF. In DNA form, the CDR3 reads TGCGCCAGCAGTGAGTTAATAGCGCCCAATGAGCAGTTCTTC.